This is a list of T cell receptor beta chains from one sample in a study of beta chain features in type 1 diabetes. Libraries were prepared by immunoSEQ multiplex PCR; TCRdb keeps only in-frame clonotypes and omits some of them. Of about 120,000 clones detected, about 16% appear once; the ten largest clones hold about 2.5%. Sequenced sample: central memory CD4+ T cells from blood. The source of these receptors is a man aged 25 to 45 with type 1 diabetes. Both conserved end residues are part of each CDR3. The D gene is left open where the match is weak. Size tells how often a clone was seen (once, few, many) or the class of an expanded clone, and some rows leave it out.

d_call: TRBD2; clone_size: medium-sized; j_call: TRBJ2-3; v_call: TRBV7-2; cdr3_aa: CASSFSGGADTQYF; cdr3_nt: TGTGCCAGCAGCTTTAGCGGGGGGGCTGATACGCAGTATTTT
d_call: TRBD1; clone_size: NA; j_call: TRBJ2-7; v_call: TRBV19; cdr3_aa: CATSQGQLQYEQYF; cdr3_nt: TGTGCCACGTCACAGGGGCAGTTACAATACGAGCAGTACTTC
d_call: TRBD1; clone_size: once; j_call: TRBJ1-2; v_call: TRBV11-2; cdr3_aa: CASSNRPGQGYGYGYTF; cdr3_nt: TGTGCCAGCAGCAATCGTCCGGGACAGGGTTATGGCTATGGCTACACCTTC
d_call: TRBD1; clone_size: few; j_call: TRBJ2-5; v_call: TRBV15; cdr3_aa: CATSRGGQEETQYF; cdr3_nt: TGTGCCACCAGCAGGGGCGGACAGGAAGAGACCCAGTACTTC
d_call: NA; clone_size: few; j_call: TRBJ1-2; v_call: TRBV2; cdr3_aa: CASSEASPYTF; cdr3_nt: TGTGCCAGCAGTGAAGCAAGCCCTTACACCTTC
d_call: NA; clone_size: few; j_call: TRBJ1-2; v_call: TRBV5-6; cdr3_aa: CASSLSNNYGYTF; cdr3_nt: TGTGCCAGCAGCCTCTCGAATAACTATGGCTACACCTTC
d_call: NA; clone_size: NA; j_call: TRBJ2-7; v_call: TRBV10-3; cdr3_aa: CAISESRRGWEQYF; cdr3_nt: TGTGCCATCAGTGAGTCTCGGAGGGGATGGGAGCAGTACTTC
d_call: NA; clone_size: few; j_call: TRBJ1-2; v_call: TRBV2; cdr3_aa: CASSEQDGFYGYTF; cdr3_nt: TGTGCCAGCAGTGAGCAGGACGGCTTCTATGGCTACACCTTC
d_call: NA; clone_size: NA; j_call: TRBJ1-5; v_call: TRBV29-1; cdr3_aa: CSVGGGLGQPQHF; cdr3_nt: TGCAGCGTCGGAGGAGGGTTGGGTCAGCCCCAGCATTTT
d_call: NA; clone_size: NA; j_call: TRBJ1-2; v_call: TRBV29-1; cdr3_aa: CSGGAGEDYGYTF; cdr3_nt: TGCAGCGGTGGGGCAGGGGAGGACTATGGCTACACCTTC
d_call: NA; clone_size: few; j_call: TRBJ1-3; v_call: TRBV7-2; cdr3_aa: CASSLSRNTIYF; cdr3_nt: TGTGCCAGCAGCTTATCGAGAAACACCATATATTTT
d_call: TRBD1; clone_size: few; j_call: TRBJ2-1; v_call: TRBV11-1; cdr3_aa: CASSLRRGRNEQFF; cdr3_nt: TGTGCCAGCAGCTTAAGAAGGGGGCGGAATGAGCAGTTCTTC
d_call: NA; clone_size: NA; j_call: TRBJ1-2; v_call: TRBV5-6; cdr3_aa: CASSFRQESYGYTF; cdr3_nt: TGTGCCAGCAGCTTTCGACAGGAGAGCTATGGCTACACCTTC
d_call: NA; clone_size: NA; j_call: TRBJ1-2; v_call: TRBV4-1; cdr3_aa: CASSHVKVVDGYTF; cdr3_nt: TGCGCCAGCAGCCATGTCAAGGTGGTGGATGGCTACACCTTC
d_call: NA; clone_size: NA; j_call: TRBJ2-7; v_call: TRBV4-2; cdr3_aa: CASSQDPQDSYEQYF; cdr3_nt: TGTGCCAGCAGCCAAGATCCACAGGACTCCTACGAGCAGTACTTC
d_call: NA; clone_size: few; j_call: TRBJ2-1; v_call: TRBV25-1; cdr3_aa: CASLKEGEQFF; cdr3_nt: TGTGCCAGCCTAAAGGAGGGTGAGCAGTTCTTC
d_call: NA; clone_size: NA; j_call: TRBJ1-1; v_call: TRBV11-2; cdr3_aa: CASSLSEGGRAFF; cdr3_nt: TGTGCCAGCAGCTTATCCGAGGGAGGGAGGGCTTTCTTT
d_call: NA; clone_size: few; j_call: TRBJ2-2; v_call: TRBV4-1; cdr3_aa: CASSPGGAGSTGELFF; cdr3_nt: TGCGCCAGCAGCCCTGGTGGAGCGGGTAGCACCGGGGAGCTGTTTTTT
d_call: TRBD1; clone_size: many; j_call: TRBJ2-7; v_call: TRBV29-1; cdr3_aa: CSVRTGNEQYF; cdr3_nt: TGCAGCGTTCGGACAGGGAACGAGCAGTACTTC
d_call: NA; clone_size: few; j_call: TRBJ2-1; v_call: TRBV5-1; cdr3_aa: CASSLGQNGNNEQFF; cdr3_nt: TGCGCCAGCAGCTTGGGACAGAACGGTAACAATGAGCAGTTCTTC
d_call: NA; clone_size: few; j_call: TRBJ2-1; v_call: TRBV7-8; cdr3_aa: CASSLGPALSRDYNEQFF; cdr3_nt: TGTGCCAGCAGCTTAGGCCCTGCCCTCAGCAGGGACTACAATGAGCAGTTCTTC
d_call: NA; clone_size: few; j_call: TRBJ2-5; v_call: TRBV10-3; cdr3_aa: CAIGPTGTPETQYF; cdr3_nt: TGTGCCATCGGTCCGACAGGGACTCCAGAGACCCAGTACTTC
d_call: TRBD2; clone_size: few; j_call: TRBJ2-3; v_call: TRBV10-3; cdr3_aa: CAISDSGGADTQYF; cdr3_nt: TGTGCCATCAGTGACAGCGGGGGGGCAGATACGCAGTATTTT
d_call: NA; clone_size: NA; j_call: TRBJ1-2; v_call: TRBV9; cdr3_aa: CASSLSTDSTYGYTF; cdr3_nt: TGTGCCAGCAGCCTATCAACGGACAGTACCTATGGCTACACCTTC
d_call: TRBD1; clone_size: many; j_call: TRBJ2-7; v_call: TRBV23-1; cdr3_aa: CASSQSCDRAYYEQYF; cdr3_nt: TGCGCCAGCAGTCAATCGTGCGACAGGGCATACTACGAGCAGTACTTC
d_call: TRBD2; clone_size: NA; j_call: TRBJ2-3; v_call: TRBV15; cdr3_aa: CATSRVGLAFPDTQYF; cdr3_nt: TGTGCCACCAGCAGAGTGGGACTAGCGTTTCCAGATACGCAGTATTTT
d_call: NA; clone_size: few; j_call: TRBJ2-3; v_call: TRBV29-1; cdr3_aa: CSGGTGTSGDTQYF; cdr3_nt: TGCAGCGGCGGAACCGGGACCAGTGGAGATACGCAGTATTTT
d_call: NA; clone_size: few; j_call: TRBJ2-1; v_call: TRBV11-2; cdr3_aa: CASSEDPSYNEQFF; cdr3_nt: TGTGCCAGCAGCGAAGACCCGTCCTACAATGAGCAGTTCTTC
d_call: TRBD2; clone_size: few; j_call: TRBJ2-1; v_call: TRBV18; cdr3_aa: CASSPIAGEPAVEQFF; cdr3_nt: TGTGCCAGCTCCCCAATAGCGGGGGAGCCCGCCGTGGAGCAGTTCTTC
d_call: TRBD2; clone_size: NA; j_call: TRBJ2-7; v_call: TRBV6-5; cdr3_aa: CASSSLRGGHEQYF; cdr3_nt: TGTGCCAGCAGTTCACTACGGGGGGGGCACGAGCAGTACTTC
d_call: NA; clone_size: few; j_call: TRBJ1-4; v_call: TRBV30; cdr3_aa: CAWSVAPNEKLFF; cdr3_nt: TGTGCCTGGAGTGTTGCCCCTAATGAAAAACTGTTTTTT
d_call: NA; clone_size: NA; j_call: TRBJ2-5; v_call: TRBV5-1; cdr3_aa: CASSLGQETQYF; cdr3_nt: TGCGCCAGCAGCCTGGGACAAGAGACCCAGTACTTC
d_call: NA; clone_size: many; j_call: TRBJ2-7; v_call: TRBV2; cdr3_aa: CASHRVGYEQYF; cdr3_nt: TGTGCCAGCCACAGGGTTGGCTACGAGCAGTACTTC
d_call: NA; clone_size: few; j_call: TRBJ2-7; v_call: TRBV6-6; cdr3_aa: CASGEAYEQYF; cdr3_nt: TGTGCCAGCGGGGAGGCCTACGAGCAGTACTTC
d_call: NA; clone_size: NA; j_call: TRBJ2-5; v_call: TRBV7-7; cdr3_aa: CASSFNLGHQETQYF; cdr3_nt: TGTGCTAGCAGCTTTAATCTGGGCCACCAGGAGACCCAGTACTTC
d_call: NA; clone_size: NA; j_call: TRBJ2-2; v_call: TRBV29-1; cdr3_aa: CSGTAGTGELFF; cdr3_nt: TGCAGCGGGACGGCCGGAACCGGGGAGCTGTTTTTT
d_call: TRBD2; clone_size: NA; j_call: TRBJ2-3; v_call: TRBV7-7; cdr3_aa: CASSPLGLAGTDTQYF; cdr3_nt: TGTGCTAGCAGCCCCTTGGGACTAGCGGGGACAGATACGCAGTATTTT
d_call: NA; clone_size: few; j_call: TRBJ2-7; v_call: TRBV29-1; cdr3_aa: CSVVGGSSWEQYF; cdr3_nt: TGCAGCGTTGTAGGAGGGAGTTCTTGGGAGCAGTACTTC
d_call: NA; clone_size: many; j_call: TRBJ2-1; v_call: TRBV23-1; cdr3_aa: CASSLPQGFQAYEQFF; cdr3_nt: TGCGCCAGCAGTCTCCCCCAGGGGTTTCAAGCCTATGAGCAGTTCTTC
d_call: NA; clone_size: NA; j_call: TRBJ2-2; v_call: TRBV6-1; cdr3_aa: CASSSGFNTGELFF; cdr3_nt: TGTGCCAGCAGTTCAGGGTTTAACACCGGGGAGCTGTTTTTT
d_call: TRBD1; clone_size: few; j_call: TRBJ2-3; v_call: TRBV6-1; cdr3_aa: CASSLQGQSTDTQYF; cdr3_nt: TGTGCCAGCAGTTTACAGGGGCAAAGCACAGATACGCAGTATTTT
d_call: TRBD2; clone_size: once; j_call: TRBJ2-3; v_call: TRBV10-2; cdr3_aa: CASSHTGTSGSTDTQYF; cdr3_nt: TGCGCCAGCAGCCACACCGGGACTAGCGGTAGCACAGATACGCAGTATTTT
d_call: NA; clone_size: NA; j_call: TRBJ2-3; v_call: TRBV7-7; cdr3_aa: CASSRGYTDSQYF; cdr3_nt: TGTGCTAGCAGCCGTGGATACACAGATTCGCAGTATTTT
d_call: TRBD2; clone_size: NA; j_call: TRBJ2-5; v_call: TRBV4-3; cdr3_aa: CASSQASGGTETQYF; cdr3_nt: TGCGCCAGCAGCCAAGCTAGCGGGGGAACGGAGACCCAGTACTTC
d_call: NA; clone_size: few; j_call: TRBJ2-1; v_call: TRBV5-4; cdr3_aa: CASSTYNEQFF; cdr3_nt: TGTGCCAGCAGCACCTACAATGAGCAGTTCTTC
d_call: TRBD2; clone_size: NA; j_call: TRBJ2-1; v_call: TRBV28; cdr3_aa: CASYSASGGNEQFF; cdr3_nt: TGTGCCAGCTATAGTGCTAGCGGGGGTAATGAGCAGTTCTTC
d_call: NA; clone_size: few; j_call: TRBJ1-1; v_call: TRBV13; cdr3_aa: CASSLVERSTEAFF; cdr3_nt: TGTGCCAGCAGCTTAGTCGAAAGAAGCACTGAAGCTTTCTTT
d_call: NA; clone_size: NA; j_call: TRBJ2-7; v_call: TRBV27; cdr3_aa: CASSSWGLRYEQYF; cdr3_nt: TGTGCCAGCAGTTCTTGGGGGCTCCGCTACGAGCAGTACTTC
d_call: TRBD2; clone_size: few; j_call: TRBJ2-7; v_call: TRBV7-2; cdr3_aa: CASSLAPGGSYEQYF; cdr3_nt: TGTGCCAGCAGCTTAGCACCGGGGGGCTCCTACGAGCAGTACTTC
d_call: NA; clone_size: NA; j_call: TRBJ2-6; v_call: TRBV28; cdr3_aa: CASSLGLTRPGANVLTF; cdr3_nt: TGTGCCAGCAGTCTGGGCCTCACGCGGCCTGGGGCCAACGTCCTGACTTTC
d_call: NA; clone_size: few; j_call: TRBJ1-4; v_call: TRBV15; cdr3_aa: CATSLASGEKLFF; cdr3_nt: TGTGCCACCAGTCTTGCGTCAGGCGAAAAACTGTTTTTT
d_call: NA; clone_size: few; j_call: TRBJ1-4; v_call: TRBV7-3; cdr3_aa: CASSLSDQEGEKLFF; cdr3_nt: TGTGCCAGCAGCTTAAGTGATCAAGAGGGGGAAAAACTGTTTTTT
d_call: NA; clone_size: few; j_call: TRBJ1-3; v_call: TRBV6-5; cdr3_aa: CASRLDGTSGNTIYF; cdr3_nt: TGTGCCAGCAGACTAGACGGTACCTCTGGAAACACCATATATTTT